This T cell receptor beta chain derives from a study of PD-1 blockade in classical Hodgkin lymphoma. Overall study results and limits: A significant rise in TCR diversity by C4D1 was seen for CD4+ but not CD8+ cells. Newly diagnosed patients reportedly trailed healthy donors in baseline TCR diversity. Exclusion applied to patients who initiated nivolumab less than 1 year following ASCT. Patients newly diagnosed and complete responders had comparable baseline diversity.

As concerns this clone: What it recognizes is unknown.

As to time point: cycle 4 day 1 (C4D1), after 6 weeks of nivolumab. No patient escaped relapse after autologous stem cell transplantation, and brentuximab vedotin exposure varied. This CDR3 spans 14 amino acids. From germline, CDR1 is SNHLY and CDR2 FYNNEI. V was clipped by 4 bases and J by 5 bases; unmatched bases: 5. Measured with immunoSEQ multiplex PCR; TCRdb has only the in-frame clones, and not every one. The sample consists of some 93,000 clones, around 80% of them appearing once. The sample was peripheral blood mononuclear cells (PBMCs), taken before the fourth cycle of nivolumab. The TCR sequence derives from a human donor with classical Hodgkin lymphoma. The chain has TRBV2 and TRBJ1-2; 9 nucleotides align to TRBD1. Here the CDR3 reads CASSGVGQGYGYTF. In DNA, the CDR3 is TGTGCCAGCAGTGGTGTGGGACAGGGTTATGGCTACACCTTC.